The clone carrying this TCR beta chain was seen more than once but under ten times. V gave up 4 bases and J gave up 3 bases, with 10 bases separating them. The CDR3 has 13 amino acids. The germline V gene has CDR1 SQVTM and CDR2 ANQGSEA. It was with unique molecular identifiers that the TCRbeta library was prepared. TCRdb reprocessed the PCR reads with MiXCR, giving one entry per CDR3 protein. The sample records around 370,000 distinct CDR3 sequences, 10% being singletons. The source of the sample is a study of T-cell reconstitution after alpha-beta-depleted transplantation in children. The sequence came from a human donor who donated a stem cell graft to a child with acute lymphoblastic leukemia. The sample here was PBMCs from the stem cell graft donor, taken from the stem cell graft. The J gene is TRBJ2-1, the V gene TRBV29-1; unclear D gene. In DNA form, the CDR3 reads TGCAGCGTTGTCGGAGCCTACTACAATGAGCAGTTCTTC. Its protein product is CSVVGAYYNEQFF.